A selection of T cell receptor beta chains follows, all from one sample in a study of T-cell memory formation after mild COVID-19. Each CDR3 protein gets one entry after TCRdb re-called the 5' RACE reads with MiXCR. The sample lists about 470,000 distinct CDR3 sequences; 15% to 20% were seen once. Sample: PBMCs or a T cell subset sorted from them (not recorded which). Receptors were obtained from an adult woman who had mild COVID-19 (a few samples of this study predate the infection). Cell type and time point are not known. Both conserved end residues are part of each CDR3. A D gene is named only where the DNA matches it firmly. Size values are once, few and many counts, or a class for expanded clones, and some rows have none.

d_call: NA; v_call: TRBV24-1; j_call: TRBJ1-1; clone_size: few; cdr3_nt: TGTGCCACCCGGGAGTTTGTTGACACTGAAGCTTTCTTT; cdr3_aa: CATREFVDTEAFF
d_call: NA; v_call: TRBV20-1; j_call: TRBJ2-2; clone_size: NA; cdr3_nt: TGCAGTGCTAATCTACGAACGAACACCGGGGAGCTGTTTTTT; cdr3_aa: CSANLRTNTGELFF
d_call: NA; v_call: TRBV7-9; j_call: TRBJ1-1; clone_size: few; cdr3_nt: TGTGCCAGCAGCCTCCGTCGGGTCTCTGAAGCTTTCTTT; cdr3_aa: CASSLRRVSEAFF
d_call: TRBD1; v_call: TRBV4-1; j_call: TRBJ2-5; clone_size: few; cdr3_nt: TGCGCCAGCAGCCACCCTCAGCAGACAGGGAAAGAGACCCAGTACTTC; cdr3_aa: CASSHPQQTGKETQYF
d_call: NA; v_call: TRBV5-1; j_call: TRBJ2-1; clone_size: NA; cdr3_nt: TGCGCCAGCAGCTCTGGCCCCCCGCGGGGCGATGAGCAGTTCTTC; cdr3_aa: CASSSGPPRGDEQFF
d_call: TRBD2; v_call: TRBV12-3/TRBV12-4; j_call: TRBJ2-1; clone_size: many; cdr3_nt: TGTGCCAGCGCGCCGGCTTCTAGCGGGACGCACAATGAGCAGTTCTTC; cdr3_aa: CASAPASSGTHNEQFF
d_call: NA; v_call: TRBV6-5; j_call: TRBJ1-6; clone_size: NA; cdr3_nt: TGTGCCAGCAGTTACGACGGCACAGCGGGGTCACCCCTCCACTTT; cdr3_aa: CASSYDGTAGSPLHF
d_call: NA; v_call: TRBV29-1; j_call: TRBJ2-3; clone_size: few; cdr3_nt: TGCAGCGTCGGGACCTACCGCACAGATACGCAGTATTTT; cdr3_aa: CSVGTYRTDTQYF
d_call: TRBD1; v_call: TRBV6-1; j_call: TRBJ1-1; clone_size: few; cdr3_nt: TGTGCCAGCAGTGAACCAGGGGGCACTGAAGCTTTCTTT; cdr3_aa: CASSEPGGTEAFF
d_call: NA; v_call: TRBV20-1; j_call: TRBJ2-7; clone_size: few; cdr3_nt: TGCAGTGCACCCGACGGAAGCTCCTACGAGCAGTACTTC; cdr3_aa: CSAPDGSSYEQYF